Given below is one T cell receptor delta chain in context. A much larger clone differs by one base, so this may be a read error. These data are taken from a study of gamma-delta chains in newborns, infants, children. Looking at the study overall: Polyclonal expansion of innate γδ T cells after birth follows microbial exposure.

This CDR3 comprises 22 residues. V shed 2 bases and J shed 0 bases, with 31 bases lying between them. Looked up from germline, CDR1 is TSWWSYY and CDR2 is QGS. TCRdb reapplied CATT to the reads. The profile shows under 3,500 delta-chain clones, roughly 48% of them singletons. The sequenced sample was blood. This rearrangement joins TRDV1 to TRDJ1; a possible D gene is TRDD2 (8 bases). The TCR comes from a child who received the measles vaccine. The CDR3 nucleotides read TGTGCTCTTGGGGAAGTACTTCCTACTGGGGAATACTGTACCTATTACACCGATAAACTCATCTTT. Protein product: CALGEVLPTGEYCTYYTDKLIF.